The clone carrying this T cell receptor beta chain was seen many times. Antigen specificity is unknown. This sample was taken from a study of regulatory T cells in long-lasting Graves disease. General study results and limits: Favoring TRBV28, TRBJ1-2 and TRBJ2-5 was a feature seen in persistent disease.

The time point was: newly diagnosed GD, antithyroid drugs for less than 3 months. Researchers made the TCR library from RNA that was extracted from PBMCs. Germline CDR1 reads LGHDT; CDR2 reads YNNKEL (reference sequence). The CDR3 extends over 13 amino acids. Trimming pared 4 bases from V and 1 base from J, leaving 7 bases between. Libraries of TCR beta came from iRepertoire HTBI primers plus Arm-PCR of CDR3 regions. TCRdb ran MiXCR on the multiplex PCR reads and lists one entry per CDR3 protein. The sample has about 420,000 distinct CDR3 sequences; around 17% are singletons. These data also featured in a second study, about T cells in Graves' hyperthyroidism and ophthalmopathy. Turning to that study: Patients aged 18 to 65 with hyperthyroidism were newly diagnosed, with duration under 2 months. First-round RT-PCR of the TCR CDR3 relied on the HTBI primer set. Stable hyperthyroidism was told apart from ophthalmopathy by a model built on 13 V-J features.

This chain uses TRBV3-1 with TRBJ1-1; D not resolved. The TCR sequence derives from a woman aged 18-35 years with Graves disease. The sequences come from peripheral blood mononuclear cells (PBMCs), collected at new diagnosis, from a patient treated with antithyroid drugs. DNA for the CDR3: TGTGCCAGCAGCCCCGCCCCGAACACTGAAGCTTTCTTT. This codes for CASSPAPNTEAFF.